This T cell receptor (beta chain) was obtained from a study of response to subunit inactivated influenza vaccine. The CDR3 covers 14 residues. Per the germline V gene, CDR1 is LGHNA and CDR2 is YSLEER. Trimming took 8 bases from V and 5 from J, leaving 19 bases between them. One entry per CDR3 protein, called by TCRdb with MiXCR from the RT-PCR reads. The sample carries some 850,000 distinct CDR3 sequences, roughly 20% recorded once. The chain joins TRBV4-3 to TRBJ2-7; D not resolved. This sequence was found in a man in his fifties who received an inactivated influenza vaccine. This specimen consisted of PBMCs from blood, obtained more than 4 days after vaccination. This chain's CDR3 is CASPPHDEENEQYF. CDR3 nucleotides: TGCGCCAGCCCACCCCACGACGAAGAGAACGAGCAGTACTTC.